Below, 10 T cell receptor beta chains from the same sample are listed, as sequenced in a study of shared clonotypes between healthy human individuals. Method: immunoSEQ multiplex PCR; TCRdb's copy keeps in-frame clones and lacks some. The table shows 1.6 million or so clones, with 98% to 99% occurring only once. The sequenced sample consisted of naive CD4+ T cells sorted from blood. As for subset: CD45RA+ positively selected. All receptors derive from a man aged 30 to 39 in good health.

V gene TRBV28 combines with J gene TRBJ1-5; D is ambiguous. CDR1 and CDR2 (germline): MDHEN, SYDVKM. The V gene lost 3 bases and the J gene lost 5 bases, with 11 bases spanning the gap. The CDR3 extends over 14 amino acids. CDR3: CASSFLTLDQPQHF. CDR3 nucleotides: TGTGCCAGCAGTTTCCTGACCCTCGATCAGCCCCAGCATTTT.

This rearrangement joins TRBV2 to TRBJ2-7; TRBD2 matches 7 bases. V lost 6 bases to trimming and J lost 5 bases; unmatched junction nucleotides: 7. The CDR3 extends over 13 amino acids. Germline V lookup: CDR1 SNHLY, CDR2 FYNNEI. CDR3 region: CASRNGRFDEQYF. For the CDR3, the DNA is TGTGCCAGCAGGAACGGGAGGTTCGACGAGCAGTACTTC.

The V call is TRBV5-6, the J call TRBJ1-2; TRBD1 aligns across 7 bases. With V trimmed by 1 base and J by 4 bases, 7 bases remained unmatched. Germline V lookup: CDR1 SGHDT, CDR2 YYEEEE. The CDR3 extends over 15 amino acids. CDR3 in amino acids: CASSLKGARTYGYTF. The DNA of the CDR3 is TGTGCCAGCAGCTTGAAGGGGGCGCGGACCTATGGCTACACCTTC.

The chain joins TRBV18 to TRBJ1-2, with 9 bases fitting TRBD1. V dropped 3 bases and J dropped 4; count of bases not matched to a gene: 6. The V gene's germline CDR1 is KGHSH and CDR2 LQKENI. This CDR3 spans 15 amino acids. The chain's CDR3 is CASSPRDRDFYGYTF. DNA of the CDR3: TGTGCCAGCTCACCCCGGGACAGGGACTTCTATGGCTACACCTTC. Using reference TRBV18 and TRBJ1-2 for the parts outside the CDR3, the full variable domain is NAGVMQNPRHLVRRRGQEARLRCSPMKGHSHVYWYRQLPEEGLKFMVYLQKENIIDESGMPKERFSAEFPKEGPSILRIQQVVRGDSAAYFCASSPRDRDFYGYTFGSGTRLTVV.

The chain uses TRBV11-2 and TRBJ2-7, with D possibly TRBD1 on 6 matching bases. Germline V CDR1 and CDR2: SGHAT, FQNNGV. With 5 bases removed from V and 1 base from J, the gap between germline ends came to 15 bases. This CDR3 contains 15 residues. The CDR3 nucleotides read TGTGCCAGCAGCCCTATCAGGGGCCCTTCCTACGAGCAGTACTTC. It yields the protein CASSPIRGPSYEQYF.

In this sample, this clone turned up a few times. The chain links TRBV7-9 to TRBJ2-1; 12 positions match TRBD2. V dropped 7 bases and J dropped 7; count of bases not matched to a gene: 14. CDR3 size: 17 residues. CDR1 and CDR2 from the germline V gene are SEHNR and FQNEAQ (reference sequence). The CDR3 DNA reads as TGTGCCAGCACCACGTGGACTAGCGGGATTAGTAGAAATGAGCAGTTCTTC. Translated, it gives CASTTWTSGISRNEQFF.

With respect to this clone: Other DNA sequences of this sample code for an identical CDR3. The genes are TRBV30 and TRBJ2-5; TRBD1 matches 9 bases. Germline V gene data show CDR1 as GTSNPN and CDR2 as SVGIG (reference sequence). Trimming took 5 bases from V and 4 from J; bases not matched to a gene: 2. This CDR3 is 12 amino acids long. CDR3 nucleotide sequence: TGTGCCTGGGGGACAGGGACAGAGACCCAGTACTTC. Amino acid sequence: CAWGTGTETQYF.

The CDR3 bases are TGTGCCAGCAGTCCCGTAGCGGGAAGCGATACGCAGTATTTT. Translated: CASSPVAGSDTQYF. V gene TRBV28 combines with J gene TRBJ2-3; 8 bases match TRBD2. V was clipped by 5 bases and J by 6 bases; unmatched bases: 7. The CDR3 is 14 residues long. The germline V gene encodes CDR1 MDHEN and CDR2 SYDVKM.

The J gene is TRBJ1-5, the V gene TRBV7-8, with D perhaps matching TRBD1 (6 bases). This CDR3 contains 16 residues. The V end lost 5 bases, the J end lost 3 bases, and 17 bases lay between the germline ends. CDR1 is SGHVS, CDR2 FQNEAQ, per germline. In DNA form, the CDR3 reads TGTGCCAGCAGCGCCCCGGGACACAATATCAATCAGCCCCAGCATTTT. This codes for CASSAPGHNINQPQHF.

The CDR3 DNA reads TGTGCCAGTAGTATAACAATGGGAAGCATGAACACTGAAGCTTTCTTT. It yields the protein CASSITMGSMNTEAFF. The rearrangement joins TRBV19 to TRBJ1-1, with unresolved D. V shed 2 bases and J shed 0 bases, with 13 bases lying between them. There are 16 residues in the CDR3. From germline, CDR1 is LNHDA and CDR2 SQIVND (reference sequence).